The 8 T cell receptor beta chains below were found in one sample sequenced in a study of vaccination effects on CD4 cells after COVID-19. These TCRs' antigens remain unknown. In the ViraFEST assay, antigen-specific CD4+ clonotypes were identified by expansion after peptide-pool stimulation. Subsequent to a culture period of more than 9 days, CD4+ T cells were isolated. Previously uninfected by SARS-CoV-2, the vaccine recipients also showed negative nucleocapsid antibodies. The protocol was immunoSEQ multiplex PCR, while the TCRdb copy is restricted to in-frame clones and leaves out a portion. The table includes 74,000 or so clones, under 90% detected once. This specimen consisted of CD4+ T cells from PBMCs cultured with SARS-CoV-2 spike peptides, obtained before COVID-19 vaccination. The receptor source for this set is a human donor who received a COVID-19 vaccine.

The chain has TRBV24-1 and TRBJ2-2; 8 bases match TRBD2. This CDR3 region has 16 residues. Germline CDR1 is KGHDR and CDR2 is SFDVKD. J lost 2 bases, V lost 5 bases, and 6 bases had no gene match. CDR3 loop: CATSGKRGPNTGELFF. As DNA, the CDR3 is TGTGCCACCAGTGGTAAGCGGGGGCCTAACACCGGGGAGCTGTTTTTT.

The genes are TRBV19 and TRBJ2-3; 12 bases match TRBD2. V lost 6 bases and J lost 5; bases outside the gene matches: 6. Germline assignment: CDR1 LNHDA and CDR2 SQIVND (reference sequence). CDR3 length equals 15 residues. The CDR3 DNA reads TGTGCCAGTAGCCGGACTAGCGGGGAGGGAGATACGCAGTATTTT. As protein: CASSRTSGEGDTQYF. Based on the CDR3 plus reference TRBV19 and TRBJ2-3, the full variable domain is DGGITQSPKYLFRKEGQNVTLSCEQNLNHDAMYWYRQDPGQGLRLIYYSQIVNDFQKGDIAEGYSVSREKKESFPLTVTSAQKNPTAFYLCASSRTSGEGDTQYFGPGTRLTVL.

This clone was counted only a few times. The CDR3 loop reads CASSDSSRAVPGELFF. In DNA, the CDR3 is TGCGCCAGCAGTGACTCCTCCCGGGCGGTCCCCGGGGAGCTGTTTTTT. V usage is TRBV10-1 and J usage is TRBJ2-2; D is undetermined. The CDR3 extends over 16 amino acids. V was cut by 3 bases and J by 6 bases, with 17 bases left in between. The germline V gene encodes CDR1 WNHNN and CDR2 SYGVQD (reference sequence).

V usage is TRBV5-1 and J usage is TRBJ2-1; TRBD1 is a possible D gene (6 bases). CDR3 length: 14 amino acids. V dropped 0 bases and J dropped 8 bases, with 12 bases sitting between them. Germline V lookup: CDR1 SGHRS, CDR2 YFSETQ. This CDR3 is CASSLAQGGHEQFF. The DNA for the CDR3 is TGCGCCAGCAGCTTGGCACAGGGTGGGCATGAGCAGTTCTTC.

The gene calls are TRBV9 and TRBJ2-3; 12 bases are shared with TRBD2. The CDR3 spans 16 residues. The trim removed 4 bases at V and 2 bases at J, leaving 5 bases unmatched. Germline loops: CDR1 SGDLS, CDR2 YYNGEE. The CDR3 is CASSPRLAGDTDTQYF. The DNA of the CDR3 is TGTGCCAGCAGCCCCCGACTAGCGGGGGACACAGATACGCAGTATTTT.

This chain joins TRBV7-9 and TRBJ2-3; 9 bases fit TRBD2. The J segment lost 2 bases and the V segment lost 4 bases, leaving 7 bases of the junction unmatched. The CDR3 has 16 amino acids. CDR1 SEHNR and CDR2 FQNEAQ come from the germline V gene (reference sequence). In DNA, the CDR3 is TGTGCCAGCAGCTCTCAAGCGGGGGGCACCACAGATACGCAGTATTTT. This translates into CASSSQAGGTTDTQYF.

V usage is TRBV12-3 or TRBV12-4 and J usage is TRBJ2-3; D uncertain. V gave up 5 bases and J gave up 0 bases, with 3 bases separating them. CDR3 size: 12 residues. The CDR3 DNA follows: TGTGCCAGCAGTACAAGCACAGATACGCAGTATTTT. It yields the protein CASSTSTDTQYF.

This clone was seen once. The chain is built from TRBV6-5 and TRBJ1-1; possible D gene TRBD1, 6 bases. Germline values: CDR1 MNHEY, CDR2 SVGAGI. The CDR3 spans 15 residues. V lost 2 bases, J lost 3 bases, and 13 bases lay in between. DNA of the CDR3: TGTGCCAGCAGTTACCGCGGTCCAGGGGACACTGAAGCTTTCTTT. Encoded protein: CASSYRGPGDTEAFF.